This TCR beta chain was profiled in a study of cytomegalovirus exposure and HLA in healthy donors. Findings and caveats of the study: For presence/absence analyses, sequencing depth was assumed to be roughly uniform across donors.

This CDR3 is 14 amino acids long. Comments on this clone: Its antigen remains unidentified.

PCR primers comprised 60 Vbeta and 13 Jbeta primers. The method was immunoSEQ multiplex PCR; TCRdb's version includes in-frame clones alone and lacks a portion of them. The sample has approximately 70,000 clones; just under 75% are singletons. The TCR was taken from a human donor in good health. The sequenced sample consisted of PBMCs. The chain carries TRBV1 and TRBJ1-1. TRBV1 is noted as a pseudogene. CDR3 nucleotides: TGCACCCGACATCTACAGGGAGGGGACACTGAAGCTTTCTTT. Translating gives CTRHLQGGDTEAFF.